Described below is a single T cell receptor (beta chain) sequence and its context. Original data processing: Reference gene primer amplification in the assay estimated nucleated cell counts. Profiled with immunoSEQ multiplex PCR; TCRdb holds only in-frame clones, not every one. The V and J calls and the clone size are those of that table, but D and trimming were determined from the DNA. This table has roughly 93,000 clones, roughly nine tenths appearing once. These data belong to a study of blood T cell repertoires in COVID-19. Study details: Researchers got acute and convalescent COVID-19 samples from the United States, Italy and Spain. T cells, B-cell-depleted T cells, or PBMCs provided the cDNA or gDNA that served as material.

The sample consisted of peripheral blood. This receptor was taken from a man aged 45-65 years with acute or convalescent COVID-19.

The CDR3 is CASRGALGGYTF. CDR3 DNA sequence: TGTGCCAGCAGGGGGGCGTTGGGTGGCTACACCTTC. This chain links TRBV6-5 with TRBJ1-2; tentative D call: TRBD1 (6 bases). Germline-derived CDR1 and CDR2 are MNHEY and SVGAGI. Trimming took 6 bases from V and 7 from J, leaving 12 bases between them. The CDR3 runs to 12 residues.